This T cell receptor beta chain is drawn from a study of cytomegalovirus exposure and HLA in healthy donors. Whole-study results and caveats: Most of the CMV-associated TCR beta chains (in a later analysis) appeared to be HLA-restricted.

Looked up from germline, CDR1 is SEHNR and CDR2 is FQNEAQ (reference sequence). V dropped 5 bases and J dropped 3 bases, with 14 bases sitting between them. CDR3 length: 15 residues. PCR used 60 Vbeta primers and 13 Jbeta primers. Assay used: immunoSEQ multiplex PCR; TCRdb lists only in-frame clones, some missing. The sample has approximately 52,000 clones; about three quarters are singletons. This clone occurred a few times. Its antigen is undetermined. Sequenced input: PBMCs. The TCR was taken from a female donor in good health and CMV-seronegative. The V gene is TRBV7-9, the J gene TRBJ2-1; tentatively, D is TRBD2 (7 bases). CDR3 bases: TGTGCCAGCAGCCCGAGGGGGGGGGTCTACAATGAGCAGTTCTTC. This translates into CASSPRGGVYNEQFF.